The clone carrying this T cell receptor (beta chain) was seen once. Its antigen is as yet unknown. The germline V and J ends were trimmed by 4 bases and 2 bases, with 8 bases remaining between them. In germline, CDR1 is SNHLY, CDR2 FYNNEI. This CDR3 has 13 residues. Donors, healthy HIV-negative adults, lacked recent acute infections or vaccinations. CD4+ cells were split into CD45RA+ naive and CD45RA-negative memory subsets. Some clones are missing from TCRdb's copy, which holds only in-frame ones; the method was immunoSEQ multiplex PCR. The sample has some 2,000,000 clones, 90% to 97% seen once. This entry is derived from a study of shared clonotypes between healthy human individuals. Whole-study findings and limits: Blood alone was sampled, and tissue repertoires likely differ. A handful of donors shared 4.5% to 6.5% of their naive CD4 clonotypes.

The sequenced sample was naive CD4+ T cells sorted from blood. Subset denoted: CD45RA+ positively selected. This rearrangement joins TRBV2 to TRBJ2-5; possible D gene TRBD1, 5 bases. This clonotype originated in a man between 18 and 29 years old in good health. In DNA, the CDR3 is TGTGCCAGCAGTGGGACACCTCAAGAGACCCAGTACTTC. Translated: CASSGTPQETQYF.